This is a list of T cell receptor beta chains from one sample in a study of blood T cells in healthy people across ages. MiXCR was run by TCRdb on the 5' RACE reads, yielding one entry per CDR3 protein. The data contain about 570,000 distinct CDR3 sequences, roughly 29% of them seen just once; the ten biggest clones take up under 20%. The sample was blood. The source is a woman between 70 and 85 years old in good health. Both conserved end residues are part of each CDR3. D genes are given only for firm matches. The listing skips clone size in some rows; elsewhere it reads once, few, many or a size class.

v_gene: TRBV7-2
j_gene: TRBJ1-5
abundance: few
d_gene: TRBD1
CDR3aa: CASSAGGLAQPQHF
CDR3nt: TGTGCCAGCAGCGCAGGGGGCTTAGCCCAGCCCCAGCATTTT

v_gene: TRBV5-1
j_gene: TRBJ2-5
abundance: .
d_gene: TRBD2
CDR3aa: CASSLAGAGGQETQYF
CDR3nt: TGCGCCAGCAGCTTGGCTGGTGCGGGGGGTCAAGAGACCCAGTACTTC

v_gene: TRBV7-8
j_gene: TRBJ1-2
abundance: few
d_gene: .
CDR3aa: CASSFPGQTYGYTF
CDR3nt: TGTGCCAGCAGCTTCCCCGGACAGACCTATGGCTACACCTTC

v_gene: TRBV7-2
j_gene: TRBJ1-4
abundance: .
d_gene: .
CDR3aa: CASSLAGPLEKLFF
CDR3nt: TGTGCCAGCAGCTTAGCGGGCCCTCTTGAAAAACTGTTTTTT

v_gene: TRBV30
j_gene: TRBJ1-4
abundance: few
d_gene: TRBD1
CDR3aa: CAWRTVIGGLEKLFF
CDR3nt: TGTGCCTGGAGGACGGTGATAGGGGGCTTGGAAAAACTGTTTTTT

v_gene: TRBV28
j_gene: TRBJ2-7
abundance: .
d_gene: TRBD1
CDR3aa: CASSLAGQGHEQYF
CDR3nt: TGTGCCAGCAGTTTAGCGGGACAGGGCCACGAGCAGTACTTC

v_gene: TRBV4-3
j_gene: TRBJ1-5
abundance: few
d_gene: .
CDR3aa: CASSQELRHSNQPQHF
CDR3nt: TGCGCCAGCAGCCAAGAATTACGGCATAGCAATCAGCCCCAGCATTTT

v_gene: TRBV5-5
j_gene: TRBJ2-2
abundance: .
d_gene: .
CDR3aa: CASSLWASLLSGELFF
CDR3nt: TGTGCCAGCAGCTTGTGGGCAAGTTTGCTGAGCGGGGAGCTGTTTTTT

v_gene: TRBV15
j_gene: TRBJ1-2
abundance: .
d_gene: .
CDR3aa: CAASSDRNYGYTF
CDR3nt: TGTGCCGCCAGCAGTGATAGGAACTATGGCTACACCTTC

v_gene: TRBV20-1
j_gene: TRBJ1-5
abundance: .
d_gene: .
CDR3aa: CSARSLQGRSNQPQHF
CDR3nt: TGCAGTGCTAGATCCCTTCAGGGGAGAAGCAATCAGCCCCAGCATTTT

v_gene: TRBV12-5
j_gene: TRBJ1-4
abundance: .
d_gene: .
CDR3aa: CASGTGLGAEEKLFF
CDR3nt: TGTGCTAGTGGTACGGGACTTGGCGCGGAGGAAAAACTGTTTTTT

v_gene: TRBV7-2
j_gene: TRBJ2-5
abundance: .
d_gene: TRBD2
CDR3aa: CASRGLAGAETQYF
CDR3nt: TGTGCCAGCAGGGGACTAGCGGGCGCAGAGACCCAGTACTTC

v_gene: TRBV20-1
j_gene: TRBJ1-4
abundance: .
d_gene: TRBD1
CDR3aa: CSARPPGQGPGVFF
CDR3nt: TGCAGTGCTAGACCGCCAGGACAGGGCCCAGGAGTGTTTTTT

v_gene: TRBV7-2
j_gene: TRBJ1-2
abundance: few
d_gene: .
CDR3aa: CASSPRDHYGYTF
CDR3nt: TGTGCCAGCAGCCCAAGAGACCACTATGGCTACACCTTC

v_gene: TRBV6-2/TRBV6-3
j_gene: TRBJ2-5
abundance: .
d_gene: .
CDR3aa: CASSQDRDQETQYF
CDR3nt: TGTGCCAGCAGCCAAGACAGAGACCAAGAGACCCAGTACTTC

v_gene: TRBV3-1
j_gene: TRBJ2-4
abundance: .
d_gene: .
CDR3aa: CASSQLSHPLAKNIQYF
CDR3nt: TGTGCCAGCAGCCAGTTATCTCATCCCTTAGCCAAAAACATTCAGTACTTC

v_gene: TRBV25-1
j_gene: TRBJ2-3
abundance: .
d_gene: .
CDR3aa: CASSESGGFSTDTRYF
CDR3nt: TGTGCCAGCAGTGAATCCGGGGGATTTAGCACAGATACGCGGTATTTT

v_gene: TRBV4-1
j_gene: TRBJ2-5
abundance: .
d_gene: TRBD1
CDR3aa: CASSRDRGFETQYF
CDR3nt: TGCGCCAGCAGCCGAGACAGGGGGTTTGAGACCCAGTACTTC

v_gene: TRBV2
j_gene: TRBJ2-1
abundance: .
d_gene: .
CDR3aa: CASSEGNEQFF
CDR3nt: TGTGCCAGTTCCGAGGGCAATGAGCAGTTCTTC

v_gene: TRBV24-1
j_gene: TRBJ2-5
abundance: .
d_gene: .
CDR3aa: CATSDNRRVPKETQYF
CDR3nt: TGTGCCACCAGTGATAACCGGAGGGTGCCAAAAGAGACCCAGTACTTC

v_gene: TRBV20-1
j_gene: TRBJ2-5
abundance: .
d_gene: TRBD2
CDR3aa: CSASYGGAAETQYF
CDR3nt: TGCAGTGCTTCCTACGGGGGGGCCGCGGAGACCCAGTACTTC

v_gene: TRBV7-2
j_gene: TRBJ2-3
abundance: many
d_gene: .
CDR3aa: CASSAAPGTLGTQYF
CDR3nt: TGTGCCAGCAGCGCTGCTCCCGGGACCCTAGGCACGCAGTATTTT

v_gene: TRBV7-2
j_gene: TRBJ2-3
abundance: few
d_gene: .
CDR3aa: CASSLALGTDTQYF
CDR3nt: TGTGCCAGCAGCTTAGCGCTGGGCACAGATACGCAGTATTTT